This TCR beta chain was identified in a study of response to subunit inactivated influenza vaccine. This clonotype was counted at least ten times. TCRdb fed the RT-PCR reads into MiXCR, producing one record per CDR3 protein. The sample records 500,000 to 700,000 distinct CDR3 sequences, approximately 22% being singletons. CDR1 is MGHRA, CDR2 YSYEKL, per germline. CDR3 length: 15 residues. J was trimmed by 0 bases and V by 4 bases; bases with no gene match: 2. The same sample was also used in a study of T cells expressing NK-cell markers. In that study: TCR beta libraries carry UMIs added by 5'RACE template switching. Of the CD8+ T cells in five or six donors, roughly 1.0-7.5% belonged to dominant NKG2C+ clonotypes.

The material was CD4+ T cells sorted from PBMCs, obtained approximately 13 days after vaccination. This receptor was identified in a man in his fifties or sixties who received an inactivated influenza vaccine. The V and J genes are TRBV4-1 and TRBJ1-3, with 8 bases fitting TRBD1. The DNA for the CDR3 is TGCGCCAGCAGCCGGGACAGGAACTCTGGAAACACCATATATTTT. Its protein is CASSRDRNSGNTIYF.